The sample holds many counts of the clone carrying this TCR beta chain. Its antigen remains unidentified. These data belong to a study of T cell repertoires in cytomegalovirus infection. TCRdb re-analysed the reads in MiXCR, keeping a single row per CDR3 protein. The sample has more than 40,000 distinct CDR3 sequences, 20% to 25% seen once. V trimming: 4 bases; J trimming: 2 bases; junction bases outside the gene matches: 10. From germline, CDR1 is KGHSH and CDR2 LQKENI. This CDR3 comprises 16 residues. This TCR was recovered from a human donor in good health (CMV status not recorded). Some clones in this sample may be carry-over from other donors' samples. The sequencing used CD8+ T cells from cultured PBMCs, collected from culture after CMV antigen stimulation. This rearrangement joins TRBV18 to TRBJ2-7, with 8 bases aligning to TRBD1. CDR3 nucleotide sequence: TGTGCCAGCTCACAAGAAGGACAGGGTTGGACCTACGAGCAGTACTTC. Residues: CASSQEGQGWTYEQYF.